What follows are 11 T cell receptor beta chains derived from one specimen sequenced in a study of cytomegalovirus exposure and HLA in healthy donors. Sequencing was performed with immunoSEQ multiplex PCR; in TCRdb, only in-frame clones are kept and a portion is missing. The sample includes roughly 300,000 clones, 88% of them seen just once. The material sequenced was PBMCs. Every receptor here comes from a young woman in good health and CMV-seronegative.

The gene calls are TRBV13 and TRBJ2-1, with D perhaps TRBD2 (5 bases). Trimming pared 5 bases from V and 12 bases from J, leaving 20 bases between. This CDR3 is built from 14 residues. The germline V gene has CDR1 PRHDT and CDR2 FYEKMQ (reference sequence). The DNA for the CDR3 is TGTGCCAGCAGCCTCCCGGGAACCTCTAAGTCGCAGTTCTTC. As protein: CASSLPGTSKSQFF.

The chain has TRBV4-1 and TRBJ2-3, with D perhaps matching TRBD1 (6 bases). The V and J ends lost 5 bases and 2 bases respectively, with 14 bases between them. CDR1 and CDR2 (germline): MGHRA, YSYEKL. The length of the CDR3 is 15 residues. The CDR3 region is CASSDRDIATDTQYF. The CDR3 coding sequence is TGCGCCAGCAGCGACCGGGACATAGCCACAGATACGCAGTATTTT.

The CDR3 region is CASSYTMSGHYGYTF. The CDR3 nucleotides are TGTGCCAGCAGTTACACCATGTCTGGGCACTATGGCTACACCTTC. The rearrangement links TRBV6-5 to TRBJ1-2; D unclear. Germline lookup yields CDR1 MNHEY and CDR2 SVGAGI. The CDR3 sequence is 15 residues long. The V end lost 2 bases, the J end lost 3 bases, and 13 bases lay between the germline ends.

This clone was seen a single time. The rearrangement uses TRBV6-6 and TRBJ2-7, with 8 bases aligning to TRBD1. The ends lost 1 base at V and 6 bases at J; junction bases unmatched: 8. Germline V lookup: CDR1 MNHNY, CDR2 SVGAGI (reference sequence). The CDR3 covers 15 residues. The DNA of the CDR3 is TGTGCCAGCAGTTACTACCCTCAAACAGGGGGCGAGCAGTACTTC. This translates into CASSYYPQTGGEQYF.

The J gene is TRBJ1-2, the V gene TRBV6-5; D is undetermined. CDR1 and CDR2 from the germline V gene are MNHEY and SVGAGI. Trimming removed 4 bases from V and 5 bases from J, with 14 bases in between. CDR3 length: 14 amino acids. CDR3 nucleotides: TGTGCCAGCAGTTTTGGCCTAGAAAGATATGGCTACACCTTC. It codes for CASSFGLERYGYTF.

This rearrangement joins TRBV4-3 to TRBJ2-2; unclear D gene. The CDR3 is 14 amino acids. Trimming took off 1 base at V and 1 base at J, with 4 bases between the two ends. Per germline, CDR1 LGHNA and CDR2 YSLEER. This CDR3 reads CASSQAENTGELFF. The CDR3 DNA follows: TGCGCCAGCAGCCAAGCAGAGAACACCGGGGAGCTGTTTTTT.

J is TRBJ1-5 and V is TRBV18; 7 positions match TRBD1. V lost 4 bases, J lost 4 bases, and 7 bases stayed unmatched. CDR1 KGHSH and CDR2 LQKENI come from the germline V gene. The CDR3 is 15 amino acids. CDR3 sequence: CASSQTPGQNQPQHF. Here the CDR3 DNA reads TGTGCCAGCTCACAAACACCGGGACAGAATCAGCCCCAGCATTTT.

The V call is TRBV18, the J call TRBJ1-2; 8 nucleotides line up with TRBD1. The germline CDR1 and CDR2 sequences are KGHSH and LQKENI. The CDR3 sequence is 15 residues long. J was trimmed by 0 bases and V by 2 bases; bases with no gene match: 2. CDR3 DNA sequence: TGTGCCAGCTCACCAAGGACAGGGCCTAACTATGGCTACACCTTC. It specifies CASSPRTGPNYGYTF.

The chain carries TRBV5-1 and TRBJ1-2; the match to TRBD1 covers 9 bases. The CDR3 extends over 13 amino acids. J was trimmed by 6 bases and V by 4 bases; bases with no gene match: 4. Germline CDR1 reads SGHRS; CDR2 reads YFSETQ. In nucleotides, the CDR3 is TGCGCCAGCAGCCGGGGACAGGGCCATGGCTACACCTTC. This gives the protein CASSRGQGHGYTF.

V gene TRBV27 combines with J gene TRBJ2-3, with a possible D match to TRBD1 (6 bases). The CDR3 spans 14 residues. Per the germline V gene, CDR1 is MNHEY and CDR2 is SMNVEV (reference sequence). The V end lost 0 bases, the J end lost 4 bases, and 8 bases lay between the germline ends. CDR3 sequence (DNA): TGTGCCAGCAGTTTATCGACAGGCCCAGATACGCAGTATTTT. Translation: CASSLSTGPDTQYF.

The genes are TRBV27 and TRBJ1-1; no clear D. The CDR3 has 12 amino acids. Germline V CDR1 and CDR2: MNHEY, SMNVEV (reference sequence). Trimming cost V 3 bases and J 8 bases, with 10 bases left between them. The CDR3 region is CASSFRGAEAFF. As DNA, the CDR3 is TGTGCCAGCAGTTTCCGGGGAGCGGAAGCTTTCTTT.